This TCR beta chain was obtained from a study of Ad26.COV2.S vaccination and SARS-CoV-2 variants (dated by TCRdb to the early 2020s). Some background on the complete study: Vaccine-arm donors came from COV1001, a multicentre, randomized, double-blind, placebo-controlled phase I-IIa trial of Ad26.COV2.S in healthy adults. Trial participants were randomized into five groups of five: low-dose or high-dose Ad26.COV2.S given once or twice, or placebo on both occasions. Ad26.COV2.S was given intramuscularly at 5x10^10 or 1x10^11 viral particles, as a single shot or as two shots 56 days apart. Sequencing of the TCRbeta repertoire served to evaluate the specificity and breadth of SARS-CoV-2-reactive T cell receptors following Ad26.COV2.S vaccination. A total of 32 samples were included in the TCR-sequenced set, comprising 19 Ad26.COV2.S vaccine recipients, 5 placebo recipients and 8 SARS-CoV-2 convalescent individuals. Throughout the experiments and outcome assessment, investigators stayed blinded to trial group allocation. General conclusions and limits of the study: The study was not powered to compare responses between vaccine doses or regimens. Substantial breadth of spike-specific CD8+ and CD4+ T cell responses was reported after vaccination. The authors noted that total T cell responses may have been underestimated by the TCR breadth and depth analyses. Comparable non-spike TCR breadth was observed between vaccine and placebo recipients, consistent with only spike being contained in the vaccine. Spike-specific TCR breadth was higher in Ad26.COV2.S recipients than in placebo recipients (P = 0.0014).

To note about this clone: Its specific antigen is unknown. The record has no base qualities; no much larger clone is one base away.

Via the germline V gene, CDR1 is SGHTA and CDR2 FQGTGA. V lost 3 bases and J lost 3 bases, and the count of bases not matched to a germline gene is 1. The CDR3 covers 13 residues, taking in both the cysteine and the phenylalanine. Kept here is only the CDR3 DNA, which spans 39 bases and is read in frame from base 1. The immunoSEQ Assay was used to sequence TCRbeta CDR3 regions. After extraction, genomic DNA underwent amplification by bias-controlled multiplex PCR, followed by high-throughput sequencing. Under the source paper's analysis protocol: Collapsing and filtering of sequences were performed to quantify the absolute abundance of each unique TCRbeta CDR3 region. T cell fraction was estimated by normalizing TCRbeta template counts to usable DNA, which was measured by amplifying reference genes present in all nucleated cells. Repertoire TCRs were annotated as SARS-CoV-2-specific by exact matching of V gene, CDR3 amino acid sequence and J gene to a known reactive TCR set. The reference SARS-CoV-2 TCR set came from MIRA and was filtered for enrichment in COVID-19-positive ImmuneCODE repertoires, removing public or cross-reactive TCRs. Based on the MIRA antigens, annotated TCRs were further analysed at the level of specific ORF or position within ORF. Depth was the summed frequency of annotated unique rearrangements, while breadth was defined as annotated unique rearrangements over total unique productive rearrangements. Two-sided Wilcoxon rank-sum tests were applied when comparing TCR breadth between groups. In TCRdb, the immuneACCESS table is reduced to in-frame sequences with V and J assigned. These tables do not hold every clone; where another copy was compared, an unresolved V gene accounts for under half, and the others remain unexplained. That table gives V, J and clone size, and the DNA gave D and trimming. The sample has around 450,000 clones on record, roughly 87% of them singletons. The ten largest clonotypes hold around 2.6% of the sample.

This specimen's treatment or condition label, interpreted: some 20 received Ad26.COV2.S at low or high dose, single or two shots; roughly five received placebo; per-sample allocation not given. For vaccine and placebo recipients, repertoires were sequenced using samples collected on day 63 after the first injection. Between 29 July and 7 August 2020, Cohort 1b enrolled about two dozen adults aged 18-55 years at one site in Boston, USA. Ad26.COV2.S consisted of a replication-incompetent adenovirus type 26 vector by which a prefusion-stabilized SARS-CoV-2 spike protein from the original Wuhan strain was expressed.

The sequence is built from TRBV7-3 and TRBJ2-7; 8 central bases correspond to TRBD2. Sequenced here: peripheral blood, sampled in a trial of Ad26.COV2.S vaccine versus placebo. The TCR was taken from a person between 18 and 65 years old who received the Ad26.COV2.S COVID-19 vaccine or a placebo. The nucleotides are TGTGCCAGCAGCTTCACTAGCGGCTACGAGCAGTACTTC. It specifies CASSFTSGYEQYF.